Below, one T cell receptor beta chain is given with its context. Its binding antigen is unknown. No qualities accompany the bases; no much larger clone lies one base away. This record belongs to a study of blood T cell repertoires in COVID-19 (dated by TCRdb to the early 2020s). The study in broad terms: Samples from collaborators originated in the United States, Italy and Spain and spanned both the acute and convalescent phases of COVID-19. The prospective study material was composed of cDNA or gDNA derived from T cells, B-cell-depleted T cells, or PBMCs. Subjects who had been exposed to COVID-19, were actively infected with it, or had recovered from it provided the deeply sampled blood TCRbeta repertoires that made up the dataset. The repertoires were released in a freely available public database intended as a resource for research on the immune response to SARS-CoV-2. Samples came from the ongoing ImmuneRACE study (first 160 participants) plus 1,254 subjects from 6 global collaborators. Nearly every sample came with metadata listing a de-identified subject ID, COVID-19 status, age in years and sex. Where available, HLA class I and class II types were obtained from metadata supplied by the sample provider rather than from assay-based typing.

What the work shows at the level of the full study, not this receptor alone: Clinical and demographic metadata were provided uncurated, with the amount varying by source and participant.

The CDR3 goes from the cysteine to the phenylalanine over 15 residues. The sequence is cut down to CDR3 DNA, 45 bases in frame from base 1. Per the germline V gene, MNHNS is the CDR1 and SASEGT is the CDR2. Trimming removed 1 base from V and 2 bases from J, leaving 12 bases between the germline ends. Participants in the prospective study were enrolled through a virtual design, were aged roughly 18 to 90 years, and lived in 24 United States geographic areas. In the prospective study, cohorts were assigned on the basis of participant-reported clinical history obtained from a screening survey and a study questionnaire. ImmuneRACE Cohort 3 recovered participants were defined by two consecutive negative NP/OP PCR tests, healthcare professional clearance, or symptom resolution. Each participant in the prospective study had whole blood, serum and a nasopharyngeal or oropharyngeal swab collected by mobile phlebotomists. Over an approximately two-month period, participants in the prospective study had the option of providing additional blood draws and questionnaires. Before DNA extraction, prospective study blood samples were shipped either frozen or at room temperature.

TCRbeta CDR3 regions were amplified from genomic DNA using the immunoSEQ Assay, a bias-controlled multiplex PCR. The study's processing was this. The number of nucleated cells in each sample was estimated by amplification of reference gene primers within the assay. To quantify the absolute abundance of each unique TCRbeta CDR3 rearrangement, sequence reads were collapsed and filtered. Productive Simpson clonality was computed per sample as the square root of Simpson's diversity index over productive rearrangements. TCRdb took this table from immuneACCESS and kept in-frame rearrangements with V and J called. Such tables lack part of the clones; where checked against another copy, unresolved V genes explain under half of the gap, and the rest is unexplained. That table gives V, J and clone size, and the DNA gave D and trimming. This sample lists roughly 300,000 clones; roughly 85% were detected once. The ten largest clones capture under 3% of the sample.

The receptor was isolated from a woman in her fifties or sixties who had recovered from COVID-19. Material: PBMCs or T cells enriched from blood (not recorded which). The receptor chain draws on TRBV6-1 and TRBJ2-7; the D gene remains uncertain. CDR3 reads: CASSEVDIGPYEQYF. The DNA is as follows: TGTGCCAGCAGTGAAGTTGACATTGGGCCCTACGAGCAGTACTTC.